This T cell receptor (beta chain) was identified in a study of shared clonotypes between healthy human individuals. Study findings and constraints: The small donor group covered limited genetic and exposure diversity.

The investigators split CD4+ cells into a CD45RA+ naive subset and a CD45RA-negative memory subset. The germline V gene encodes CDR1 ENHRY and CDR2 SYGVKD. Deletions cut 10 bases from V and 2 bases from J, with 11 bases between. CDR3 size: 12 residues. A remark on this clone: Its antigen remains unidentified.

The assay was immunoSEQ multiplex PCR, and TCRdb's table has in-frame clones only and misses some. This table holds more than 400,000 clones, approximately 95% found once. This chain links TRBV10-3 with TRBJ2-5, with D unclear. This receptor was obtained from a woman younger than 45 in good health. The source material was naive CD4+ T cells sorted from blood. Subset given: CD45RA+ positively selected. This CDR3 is CATGGRQETQYF. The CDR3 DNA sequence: TGTGCCACAGGCGGCAGGCAAGAGACCCAGTACTTC.